This T cell receptor beta chain was sequenced for a study of cytomegalovirus exposure and HLA in healthy donors. In the PCR, 60 Vbeta and 13 Jbeta primers were used. This table comes from immunoSEQ multiplex PCR, and its TCRdb copy is limited to in-frame clones, with some not included. The data hold 170,000 or so clones, with just over 75% observed a single time. The receptor was derived from a woman aged 25 to 45 in good health and CMV-seropositive. The sequenced sample consisted of PBMCs.

The DNA of the CDR3 is TGTGCCAGCAGTTTAGGGCGGGACAGCCCCCAGGCGAAACTGTTTTTT. Translation gives CASSLGRDSPQAKLFF. The rearrangement joins TRBV28 to TRBJ1-4, with 7 bases fitting TRBD1. The V gene's germline CDR1 is MDHEN and CDR2 SYDVKM. Unmatched junction bases numbered 14, after V lost 2 bases and J lost 11 bases. The CDR3 has 16 residues.